A single sample is the source of the 10 T cell receptor beta chains below, sequenced in a study of CD8 T cells in ankylosing spondylitis (dated by TCRdb to about 2017). Here is what the overall study found, with its caveats: A TCR beta motif of about 8 highly homologous amino acid variants appeared characteristic of blood from ankylosing spondylitis patients.

Their target antigens are unknown. Libraries were built with 5' RACE. These reads were obtained on an Illumina HiSeq 2500. Clones were called with MiXCR by TCRdb after fastp trimmed the public reads at Q25, and only in-frame beta chains were retained. Here each entry gathers all rows of one CDR3 protein and keeps the most common genes and DNA. The sample table shows approximately 520,000 distinct CDR3 sequences, and about 5.7% are seen once. The ten largest clones represent 3% to 4% of the sample. Sequenced sample: blood, either unsorted or a sorted T cell fraction (not recorded which). The receptors were gathered from a male donor with ankylosing spondylitis.

This clonotype showed up just once. The chain employs TRBV5-6 and TRBJ2-2; D might be TRBD2 (5 bases). V lost 0 bases, J lost 6 bases, and 12 bases lay in between. The germline V gene encodes CDR1 SGHDT and CDR2 YYEEEE. This CDR3 has 15 residues. The CDR3: CASSLGPGMAGELFF. The CDR3 DNA reads TGTGCCAGCAGCTTGGGGCCGGGAATGGCCGGGGAGCTGTTTTTT.

The sample holds many counts of this clonotype. V gene TRBV7-2 combines with J gene TRBJ1-1, with D possibly matching TRBD1 (5 bases). Germline V gives CDR1 SGHTA, CDR2 FQGNSA. Trimming pared 3 bases from V and 4 bases from J, leaving 15 bases between. CDR3 length equals 15 residues. As DNA, the CDR3 is TGTGCCAGCAGCTTTAGCAGGGCAACTGGCACTGAAGCTTTCTTT. As protein: CASSFSRATGTEAFF.

This clonotype was counted many times. The chain has TRBV5-1 and TRBJ2-1; 9 bases align to TRBD2. V dropped 4 bases and J dropped 3; count of bases not matched to a gene: 14. This CDR3 is built from 18 residues. Germline loops: CDR1 SGHRS, CDR2 YFSETQ. The CDR3 DNA reads TGCGCCAGCAGCCTTCAACTTGATAGCGGGGGATACTACAATGAGCAGTTCTTC. As protein: CASSLQLDSGGYYNEQFF.

This clonotype was picked up many times. The rearrangement uses TRBV5-6 and TRBJ2-7; D is perhaps TRBD2 (6 bases). Germline CDR1 and CDR2: SGHDT and YYEEEE. Trimming cost V 4 bases and J 2 bases, with 19 bases left between them. The CDR3 spans 16 residues. The CDR3 loop is CASSITGGTYTYEQYF. CDR3 nucleotide sequence: TGTGCCAGCAGCATTACCGGAGGGACTTATACCTACGAGCAGTACTTC.

This clonotype was detected ten times or more. This chain links TRBV29-1 with TRBJ1-2, with 8 bases lining up with TRBD1. The CDR3 consists of 13 residues. The V gene's germline CDR1 is SQVTM and CDR2 ANQGSEA. V lost 3 bases to trimming and J lost 7 bases; unmatched junction nucleotides: 7. The CDR3: CSVDPDRALGYTF. In nucleotides, the CDR3 is TGCAGCGTTGACCCGGACAGGGCCCTTGGCTACACCTTC.

In this sample, this clonotype turned up many times. The chain employs TRBV6-5 and TRBJ1-2; tentatively, D is TRBD1 (6 bases). This CDR3 is 16 amino acids long. V gave up 0 bases and J gave up 4 bases, with 15 bases separating them. From germline, CDR1 is MNHEY and CDR2 SVGAGI. The CDR3, as DNA: TGTGCCAGCAGTTACTCGACTAGGACAGCGGTCTATGGCTACACCTTC. Translated, it gives CASSYSTRTAVYGYTF.

This clonotype has a count of ten or more. J is TRBJ2-7 and V is TRBV20-1, with 14 bases matching TRBD2. Germline CDR1 and CDR2: DFQATT and SNEGSKA (reference sequence). Germline trimming cut 8 bases from V and 3 bases from J; bases unmatched to any gene: 6. The CDR3 is 14 amino acids. The chain's CDR3 is CSPGTSGGHYEQYF. Written as DNA, the CDR3 is TGCAGTCCAGGGACTAGCGGGGGACACTACGAGCAGTACTTC.

This clonotype came up once. The chain has TRBV4-2 and TRBJ2-1; D not resolved. Trimming removed 2 bases at V and 8 bases at J, with 13 bases between. There are 14 residues in the CDR3. Germline V lookup: CDR1 LGHNA, CDR2 YNFKEQ. CDR3 in DNA: TGTGCCAGCAGCCAAAGGTACCCGCCCCATGAGCAGTTCTTC. The encoded protein is CASSQRYPPHEQFF.

Many counts were recorded for this clonotype. CDR3 residues: CASSSGQASSGNTIYF. The CDR3 DNA sequence: TGCGCCAGCAGCTCGGGACAGGCTAGCTCTGGAAACACCATATATTTT. The chain uses TRBV5-1 and TRBJ1-3, with 8 bases aligning to TRBD1. The CDR3 is 16 residues long. CDR1 SGHRS and CDR2 YFSETQ come from the germline V gene. The trim removed 3 bases at V and 0 bases at J, leaving 5 bases unmatched.

The chain uses TRBV7-2 and TRBJ2-1; 8 bases fit TRBD2. The CDR3 runs 16 residues. Germline V lookup: CDR1 SGHTA, CDR2 FQGNSA. V dropped 2 bases and J dropped 6; count of bases not matched to a gene: 9. The CDR3 here is CASSLIPGTRGNEQFF. CDR3 DNA: TGTGCCAGCAGCTTAATTCCCGGGACTAGGGGCAATGAGCAGTTCTTC. Full variable domain (outside the CDR3, taken from reference TRBV7-2 and TRBJ2-1): GAGVSQSPSNKVTEKGKDVELRCDPISGHTALYWYRQSLGQGLEFLIYFQGNSAPDKSGLPSDRFSAERTGGSVSTLTIQRTQQEDSAVYLCASSLIPGTRGNEQFFGPGTRLTVL.